The following is a T cell receptor beta chain sequence with its context. Its specificity is not known. Deletions cut 9 bases from V and 1 base from J, with 8 bases between. CDR1 and CDR2 (germline): ENHRY, SYGVKD. The CDR3 covers 12 residues. The source of the sample is a study of OX40 agonist ivuxolimab in advanced cancers. Study-level background: People in dose escalation had one of these cancers: hepatocellular carcinoma, melanoma, renal cell or head and neck cancer.

Profiling relied on immunoSEQ multiplex PCR, and the TCRdb table lists in-frame clones only, not all of them. The sample has 77,000 or so clones, 89% seen once; the top ten hold about an eighth. Autoimmune disease history or systemic immunosuppression meant exclusion. Study-wide findings and caveats: Expanded peripheral T cells had an undetermined antigen specificity.

The chain links TRBV10-3 to TRBJ2-3; D remains unclear. Material: CD4+ or CD8+ T cells sorted from blood, obtained in a trial of the OX40 agonist ivuxolimab. The clonotype originates from an adult with an advanced solid tumor such as melanoma, head and neck, liver or kidney cancer. The CDR3 DNA reads TGTGCCATAGGTAGGGGCACAGATACGCAGTATTTT. Its translation is CAIGRGTDTQYF.